This T cell receptor (beta chain) was identified during a study of cytomegalovirus exposure and HLA in healthy donors. As for this clone: The antigen remains undetermined.

Overall study results and limits: In a later analysis, several top co-occurrence clusters appeared linked to parvovirus B19, influenza, CMV and Epstein-Barr virus. Later analysis suggested most CMV-associated TCR beta chains were HLA-restricted. Earlier results showed most TCR beta V segments being productive about 90% or about 30% of the time.

CDR1 is SGHKS, CDR2 YYEKEE, per germline (reference sequence). With 4 bases removed from V and 5 bases from J, the gap between germline ends came to 9 bases. The CDR3 covers 12 residues. The study ran its PCR with 60 Vbeta and 13 Jbeta primers. The table came from immunoSEQ multiplex PCR; TCRdb's copy has only in-frame clones and leaves some out. The data hold approximately 190,000 clones, with around 84% observed a single time. This receptor was obtained from a woman aged 50 to 65 in good health and CMV-seropositive. Sequencing was carried out using PBMCs. The chain employs TRBV5-5 and TRBJ2-5; weak D call: TRBD1 (5 bases). The CDR3, as DNA: TGTGCCAGCAGCCCAGGGAAGGAGACCCAGTACTTC. Translated: CASSPGKETQYF.